This TCR beta chain was observed in a study of Graves' ophthalmopathy and Graves' hyperthyroidism (dated by TCRdb to between 2018 and 2020). General notes on the study: Peripheral blood samples were taken at the time of initial diagnosis, before any treatment was given. The study used signatures of the TCR beta repertoire to tell Graves' ophthalmopathy apart from Graves' hyperthyroidism and to predict which patients would progress to ophthalmopathy. In total, approximately 130 blood samples were TCR-sequenced: some 43 ophthalmopathy, under 85 hyperthyroidism and roughly 17 hyperthyroidism-to-ophthalmopathy patients. A discovery set of 100 patients (43 ophthalmopathy, 55 to 65 stable hyperthyroidism) was enrolled to explore V-J signatures distinguishing ophthalmopathy from hyperthyroidism. An independent validation cohort was composed of around 19 hyperthyroidism patients and around 16 patients who later progressed from hyperthyroidism to ophthalmopathy. T-cell repertoires of thyroid tissue and blood were compared in five or six hyperthyroidism patients. Following sample collection, hyperthyroidism patients were given methimazole at a starting dose of 30 mg daily, and ophthalmopathy patients were given high-dose intravenous methylprednisolone. The approximately 90 discovery patients were divided at random into training and test sets in a 7:3 ratio. General findings and caveats noted by the study authors: No statistical method was used to set the sample size in advance, and the investigators knew which group each participant was assigned to. In validation, the model predicted ophthalmopathy progression with 55% to 71% sensitivity and 72.22% specificity; 12 predicted patients were CT-confirmed with GO in a median of about 6.1 months. Most of the expanded thyroid clonotypes with a frequency above 0.001 were also detected in blood, and it was suggested that the thyroid immune response may be reflected by blood repertoires. In cross-validation, the 13-signature model distinguished ophthalmopathy from stable hyperthyroidism with more than 85% sensitivity and roughly 81% specificity, while in the test set the corresponding values were 80% and 75%.

The CDR3 contains 11 residues, cysteine and phenylalanine counted. The retained sequence is limited to the CDR3, 33 bases, with the frame set at the first base. V lost 7 bases and J lost 5 bases; the stretch between them is 9 bases long. This clonotype has at least ten counts. Its antigen is unknown. There are no base qualities to consult, and no much larger clone falls within one base. For repertoire sequencing, TCR beta CDR3 regions were amplified from RNA transcripts. HTBI primers and the Qiagen OneStep RT-PCR kit were used in a first-round RT-PCR, which was followed by a second-round multiplex PCR, size selection and purification. Libraries were sequenced on an Illumina HiSeq2000 using paired-end 100 bp reads. On the study's bioinformatics: Reads were processed with SOAPnuke, discarding reads with adapters, uncalled bases, mean Phred below 15, or no exact constant-primer or identifier match. High-quality paired reads were merged with COPE v1.2.5. Each unique nucleotide sequence was defined as a clonotype, and clonotypes were aligned to IMGT TRB V, D and J references with MiTCR v1.1. Only V-J combinations with frequency above 0.0001 were analysed, covering approximately 99% of repertoires. For each V-J combination, a TCR clonal expansion and chaos score was defined as F50 clonal expansion divided by the chaos observed in the TCRdist matrix. Features were reduced by Welch's t-statistics and random forest to about a dozen V-J combinations, which fed a naive Bayes classifier. Thyroid-blood repertoire similarity was quantified with the Morisita-Horn index. TCRdb cleaned the public reads at Q25 with fastp, built clones with MiXCR and kept in-frame beta chains. Entries are consolidated by CDR3 protein sequence, retaining the most common genes and DNA. The V and J calls were not made by the authors but by TCRdb's processing. This sample has 680,000 or so distinct CDR3 sequences in its table, and 22% of those were observed once. Around 6.5% of the sample goes to the ten largest clones.

Hyperthyroidism was considered stable if no progression to ophthalmopathy occurred within 18 months of follow-up. Hyperthyroidism patients were newly diagnosed, with disease duration under 2 months, and aged 18 to 65 years. Anyone with other autoimmune diseases, uncontrolled infections, pregnancy or lactation was excluded from the study. Diagnosis was based on clinical symptoms, serum thyroxine, TRAb, thyroid ultrasound and orbital computed tomography. Ficoll-Paque density gradient centrifugation was used to isolate PBMCs from 9.5 to 10 ml of fresh peripheral blood. Total RNA was extracted using Trizol reagent, and RNA quality was checked on an Agilent 2100 Bioanalyzer.

Material for sequencing was peripheral blood. The V and J segments used are TRBV12-3 or TRBV12-4 and TRBJ2-7; a weak D assignment points to TRBD1 (6 bases agree). The TCR was taken from a woman between 18 and 30 years old with stable Graves' hyperthyroidism. Some clones in this sample may be carry-over from other donors' samples. Donor details come from another sample of the same person, matched by shared clones. The CDR3 has the sequence CASTYRDEQYF. Read as DNA, the sequence is TGTGCCAGCACCTACAGGGACGAGCAGTACTTC.